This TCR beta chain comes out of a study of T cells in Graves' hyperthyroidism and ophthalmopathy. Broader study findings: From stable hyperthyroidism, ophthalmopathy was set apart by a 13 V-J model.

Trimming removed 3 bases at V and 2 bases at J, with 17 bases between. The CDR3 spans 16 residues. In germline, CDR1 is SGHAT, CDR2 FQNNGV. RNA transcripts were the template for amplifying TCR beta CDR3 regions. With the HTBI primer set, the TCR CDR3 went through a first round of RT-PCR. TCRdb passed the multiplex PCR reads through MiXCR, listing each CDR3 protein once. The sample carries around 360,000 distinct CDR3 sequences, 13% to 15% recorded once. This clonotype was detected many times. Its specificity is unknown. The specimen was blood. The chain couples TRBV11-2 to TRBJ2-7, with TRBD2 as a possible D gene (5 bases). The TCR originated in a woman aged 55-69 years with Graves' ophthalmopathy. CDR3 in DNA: TGTGCCAGCAGCTTCCTCGCCGCAGCGGACCCCTACGAGCAGTACTTC. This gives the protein CASSFLAAADPYEQYF.